What follows is one T cell receptor (beta chain) and its context. This sample stems from a study of blood T cell repertoires in COVID-19. The CDR3 runs to 16 residues. V lost 5 bases and J lost 2, with 15 bases in between. Per the germline V gene, CDR1 is LNHDA and CDR2 is SQIVND (reference sequence). The method was immunoSEQ multiplex PCR; TCRdb's version includes in-frame clones alone and lacks a portion of them. Of fewer than 150,000 clones in the sample, roughly 85% were seen once. J is TRBJ2-2 and V is TRBV19; TRBD1 is a possible D gene (7 bases). This receptor was taken from a human donor in a cohort sampled during active COVID-19. Sequencing used peripheral blood. The CDR3 DNA follows: TGTGCCAGTAGTCAACAGACAGGGACTAACACCGGGGAGCTGTTTTTT. It yields the protein CASSQQTGTNTGELFF.